Presented here are 20 T cell receptor beta chains from one specimen sequenced in a study of T cell changes during pregnancy in multiple sclerosis (dated by TCRdb to the late 2010s). Library construction relied on the immunoSEQ multiplex PCR assay. In TCRdb, the immuneACCESS table is reduced to in-frame sequences with V and J assigned. These tables do not hold every clone; where another copy was compared, an unresolved V gene accounts for under half, and the others remain unexplained. The sample data list some 100,000 clones, and about 94% of these were observed just once. The ten largest clonotypes hold over 0.8% of the sample. The sample was peripheral blood, taken before pregnancy. These receptor sequences come from a female donor with multiple sclerosis, enrolled in a pregnancy study.

This chain uses TRBV5-6 with TRBJ2-3; 7 bases are shared with TRBD1. The CDR3 spans 18 residues. V lost 4 bases and J lost 0; bases outside the gene matches: 14. The V gene's germline CDR1 is SGHDT and CDR2 YYEEEE. The CDR3 spells CASSLDRAGTASTDTQYF. CDR3 sequence (DNA): TGTGCCAGCAGCCTTGACCGGGCCGGGACAGCTAGCACAGATACGCAGTATTTT.

The CDR3 DNA reads TGTGCCAGCAGCAATGACGGGATTAATGGCTACACCTTC. It translates to CASSNDGINGYTF. The V gene is TRBV6-5, the J gene TRBJ1-2; D remains ambiguous. V was cut by 6 bases and J by 6 bases, with 14 bases left in between. Germline V gene lookup returns CDR1 MNHEY and CDR2 SVGAGI. The CDR3 is made up of 13 amino acids.

The gene calls are TRBV12-5 and TRBJ2-2; D perhaps matches TRBD2 (5 bases). The CDR3 has 14 amino acids. The V gene's germline CDR1 is LGHNT and CDR2 FRNRAP. V was shortened by 5 bases and J by 1 base, with 8 bases between the two germline ends. CDR3 coding DNA: TGTGCTAGTGGTAGGGAGAGGAACACCGGGGAGCTGTTTTTT. Protein sequence: CASGRERNTGELFF.

J is TRBJ1-4 and V is TRBV7-2; TRBD1 agrees at 7 bases. The germline V gene encodes CDR1 SGHTA and CDR2 FQGNSA. This CDR3 contains 16 residues. V was pared by 1 base and J by 4 bases, with 6 bases of the junction left unmatched. For the CDR3, the DNA is TGTGCCAGCAGCTTAGTCCGACAGGGAGGTAATGAAAAACTGTTTTTT. It specifies CASSLVRQGGNEKLFF.

This rearrangement joins TRBV4-1 to TRBJ2-7; 13 bases map to TRBD2. With 1 base clipped from V and 4 bases from J, the junction kept 10 bases outside the gene matches. The CDR3 has 18 amino acids. Germline V gives CDR1 MGHRA, CDR2 YSYEKL. This chain's CDR3 is CASSQASGLAGVGYEQYF. In nucleotides, the CDR3 is TGCGCCAGCAGCCAAGCGTCTGGACTAGCGGGAGTCGGTTACGAGCAGTACTTC.

The chain links TRBV6-1 to TRBJ2-7, with D unresolved. CDR1 is MNHNS and CDR2 is SASEGT in the germline V gene. The V gene lost 1 base and the J gene lost 0 bases, with 4 bases spanning the gap. This CDR3 region has 13 residues. CDR3 loop: CASSEESSYEQYF. Written as DNA, the CDR3 is TGTGCCAGCAGTGAAGAGAGCTCCTACGAGCAGTACTTC.

This clone was found once. The chain joins TRBV11-3 to TRBJ2-7, with D possibly TRBD1 on 6 matching bases. Trimming took 4 bases from V and 5 from J, leaving 12 bases between them. Germline CDR1 is SGHNT and CDR2 is YENEEA. The CDR3 has 13 amino acids. This CDR3 is CASSYPGGDEQYF. CDR3 in DNA: TGTGCCAGCAGCTATCCTGGGGGCGACGAGCAGTACTTC.

V and J are TRBV9 and TRBJ2-5, with D hard to call. CDR1 SGDLS and CDR2 YYNGEE come from the germline V gene. The CDR3 runs 15 residues. The V and J ends lost 0 bases and 3 bases respectively, with 12 bases between them. The CDR3 bases are TGTGCCAGCAGCGTAGGCGCAGGTATCAAAGAGACCCAGTACTTC. Its protein product is CASSVGAGIKETQYF.

The chain uses TRBV7-9 and TRBJ1-1; possible D gene TRBD1, 5 bases. Looked up from germline, CDR1 is SEHNR and CDR2 is FQNEAQ (reference sequence). This CDR3 is 16 amino acids long. Trimming stripped 2 bases from V and 0 bases from J, with 13 bases between. This chain's CDR3 is CASSLPPQGMNTEAFF. CDR3 coding DNA: TGTGCCAGCAGCTTACCCCCGCAGGGAATGAACACTGAAGCTTTCTTT.

The chain joins TRBV7-9 to TRBJ2-2; a possible D gene is TRBD2 (6 bases). Germline CDR1 and CDR2: SEHNR and FQNEAQ (reference sequence). This CDR3 spans 17 amino acids. Trimming removed 0 bases at V and 4 bases at J, with 15 bases between. The CDR3 sequence is CASSLAIGGTGTGELFF. DNA for the CDR3: TGTGCCAGCAGCTTAGCGATTGGCGGGACGGGCACCGGGGAGCTGTTTTTT.

This clone has a single count. V usage is TRBV2 and J usage is TRBJ1-5; D is perhaps TRBD1 (5 bases). Trimming shortened V by 0 bases and J by 4 bases, and 10 bases separated the two germline ends. Germline V gene lookup returns CDR1 SNHLY and CDR2 FYNNEI. The CDR3 is 15 amino acids. The CDR3 DNA follows: TGTGCCAGCAGTGAAGCCCGACAGCTTAATCAGCCCCAGCATTTT. This codes for CASSEARQLNQPQHF.

This clone was detected only once. The chain employs TRBV2 and TRBJ2-1, with D perhaps TRBD2 (6 bases). V was clipped by 7 bases and J by 5 bases, with 12 bases between them. The CDR3 covers 13 residues. In germline, CDR1 is SNHLY, CDR2 FYNNEI. DNA for the CDR3: TGTGCCAGCATGTCAGGACTAAACAATGAGCAGTTCTTC. Its translation is CASMSGLNNEQFF.

This sequence joins TRBV2 and TRBJ1-2, with D uncertain. V lost 2 bases to trimming and J lost 9 bases, with 7 bases between them. Per germline, CDR1 SNHLY and CDR2 FYNNEI. The CDR3 has 11 residues. CDR3 sequence: CASSEPGRYTF. The CDR3 bases are TGTGCCAGCAGTGAACCGGGTCGCTACACCTTC.

The V gene is TRBV28, the J gene TRBJ2-7; a possible D gene is TRBD1 (6 bases). Germline CDR1 is MDHEN and CDR2 is SYDVKM. The germline V and J ends were trimmed by 4 bases and 3 bases, with 22 bases remaining between them. This CDR3 spans 17 amino acids. The CDR3 sequence: CASSSARDIISSYEQYF. The CDR3 DNA is TGTGCCAGCAGTTCTGCCCGGGACATAATAAGCAGCTACGAGCAGTACTTC. Variable domain in full (rest from reference TRBV28 and TRBJ2-7): DVKVTQSSRYLVKRTGEKVFLECVQDMDHENMFWYRQDPGLGLRLIYFSYDVKMKEKGDIPEGYSVSREKKERFSLILESASTNQTSMYLCASSSARDIISSYEQYFGPGTRLTVT.

The gene calls are TRBV7-2 and TRBJ2-5, with 7 bases fitting TRBD2. This CDR3 comprises 17 residues. V trimming: 2 bases; J trimming: 2 bases; junction bases outside the gene matches: 11. Germline V gene sequence: CDR1 SGHTA, CDR2 FQGNSA. The CDR3, as DNA: TGTGCCAGCAGCTTAACAGCGGGATACGAGGTACAAGAGACCCAGTACTTC. Protein sequence: CASSLTAGYEVQETQYF.

This sequence joins TRBV7-2 and TRBJ2-2, with D possibly TRBD2 on 5 matching bases. This CDR3 contains 14 residues. CDR1 and CDR2 from the germline V gene are SGHTA and FQGNSA. V lost 5 bases, J lost 8 bases, and 15 bases lay in between. CDR3: CASSPQLVSGELFF. CDR3 coding DNA: TGTGCCAGCAGCCCTCAACTAGTATCGGGGGAGCTGTTTTTT.

V gene TRBV2 combines with J gene TRBJ2-7, with unresolved D. The germline V gene has CDR1 SNHLY and CDR2 FYNNEI. There are 11 residues in the CDR3. Trimming stripped 4 bases from V and 3 bases from J, with 4 bases between. The CDR3 region has the DNA TGTGCCAGCAGTGTCAGCTACGAGCAGTACTTC. It is translated as CASSVSYEQYF.

The chain couples TRBV5-1 to TRBJ2-3; D is perhaps TRBD1 (6 bases). The CDR3 spans 16 residues. Germline CDR1 is SGHRS and CDR2 is YFSETQ. V was clipped by 4 bases and J by 0 bases, with 15 bases between them. In DNA form, the CDR3 reads TGCGCCAGCAGCCCAGAGGACAGCTCTAGCACAGATACGCAGTATTTT. Translating it yields CASSPEDSSSTDTQYF.

The V and J genes are TRBV6-1 and TRBJ2-1; 14 bases are shared with TRBD2. The J segment lost 5 bases and the V segment lost 6 bases, leaving 3 bases of the junction unmatched. Germline V gene data show CDR1 as MNHNS and CDR2 as SASEGT. The CDR3 totals 15 residues. The DNA for the CDR3 is TGTGCCAGCAGGACTAGCGGGGGGGGAGACAATGAGCAGTTCTTC. Encoded protein: CASRTSGGGDNEQFF.

This clone showed up just once. This chain uses TRBV5-4 with TRBJ2-5; perhaps TRBD2 as D (6 bases). V gave up 4 bases and J gave up 5 bases, with 24 bases separating them. In germline, CDR1 is SGHNT, CDR2 YYREEE (reference sequence). CDR3 length equals 17 residues. CDR3 nucleotides: TGTGCCAGCAGCGTCCAGGTCCTCGGAGGGAGCCGGGAGACCCAGTACTTC. Translation gives CASSVQVLGGSRETQYF.